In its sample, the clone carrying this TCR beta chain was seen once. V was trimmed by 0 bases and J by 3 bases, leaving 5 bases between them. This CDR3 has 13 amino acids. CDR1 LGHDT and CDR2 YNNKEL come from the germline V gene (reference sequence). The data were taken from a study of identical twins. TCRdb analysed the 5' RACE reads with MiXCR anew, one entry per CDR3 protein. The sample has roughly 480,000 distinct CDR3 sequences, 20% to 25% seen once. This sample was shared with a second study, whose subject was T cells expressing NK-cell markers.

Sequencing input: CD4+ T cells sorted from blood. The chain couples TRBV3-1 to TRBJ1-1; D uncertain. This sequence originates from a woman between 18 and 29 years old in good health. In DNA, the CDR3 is TGTGCCAGCAGCCAAGAAGGATACACTGAAGCTTTCTTT. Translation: CASSQEGYTEAFF.